This TCR beta chain emerged from a study of CD8 T cells in ankylosing spondylitis (dated by TCRdb to about 2017). With regard to the full study: T cell receptor beta repertoires were profiled in healthy donors and ankylosing spondylitis patients so that disease-linked TCR variants could be found. The full study cohort comprised 25 ankylosing spondylitis patients and some 110 healthy donors. Peripheral blood samples were taken, and synovial fluid was additionally collected from ankylosing spondylitis patients. Results the study describes overall, beyond this receptor: Some motif variants had previously been reported in the synovial fluid and blood of reactive arthritis patients, which suggests shared mechanisms of disease initiation. According to the report, matched synovial fluid samples from ankylosing spondylitis patients were significantly enriched for the disease-linked clones. The disease-linked clones had a CD8+ phenotype and were found at relatively low frequencies in peripheral blood. Blood from ankylosing spondylitis patients appeared to be characterized by a TCR beta motif composed of eight or nine highly homologous amino acid variants.

As to this clonotype: No antigen is known for it. Per-nucleotide qualities are absent, and no much larger clonotype sits a single base away.

Reads for this sample came from an Illumina HiSeq 2500. TCR beta libraries were prepared by quantitative 5'-RACE with molecular barcodes. The original pipeline was this. A new computational method based on a probabilistic model of VDJ rearrangement was used to identify disease-linked TCR variants. Using fastp at Q25 and MiXCR, TCRdb reprocessed the public reads and kept productive beta chains. Rows merge per CDR3 protein into single entries with the most common DNA and genes. TCRdb, not the original authors, processed these V and J calls. In this sample the table shows fewer than 450,000 distinct CDR3 sequences, more than 15% of which occur a single time. The ten largest clones capture just over 1% of the sample. The CDR3 has 15 amino acids, counting the end cysteine and phenylalanine. CDR3 DNA only is kept here, 45 bases in frame from base 1. CDR1 and CDR2, looked up from the germline V gene, are MGHRA and YSYEKL. V loses 6 bases at its end and J loses 2 bases; junction bases beyond the gene matches: 4.

Specimen: blood, either unsorted or a sorted T cell fraction (not recorded which). This sequence originates from a male donor with ankylosing spondylitis. The rearranged segments are TRBV4-1 and TRBJ2-3; TRBD2 lines up with 11 middle nucleotides. The DNA sequence is as follows: TGCGCCAGCAGTCGACTAGCGGGACACACAGATACGCAGTATTTT. Translated, this gives CASSRLAGHTDTQYF.